This is a list of T cell receptor beta chains from one sample in a study of technical replicates of blood from a few donors. Sequenced by immunoSEQ multiplex PCR; TCRdb stores in-frame clones only, minus some. The sample contains more than 95,000 clones, approximately 95% of which appear only once. Sequencing used T cells isolated from PBMCs. The receptors derive from a human donor in good health. The CDR3 runs from the conserved cysteine through the conserved F or W. The D gene is left open where the match is weak. Size is omitted from some rows. Given values are once, few, many or a class for expanded clones.

j_call d_call clone_size v_call cdr3_length cdr3_aa cdr3_nt
TRBJ2-1 NA NA TRBV4-1 15 CASSQGGSSYNEQFF TGCGCCAGCAGCCAAGGAGGGAGCTCCTACAATGAGCAGTTCTTC
TRBJ2-2 TRBD2 NA TRBV2 17 CASSPDGTSSVTGELFF TGTGCCAGCAGTCCCGATGGGACTAGCTCGGTCACCGGGGAGCTGTTTTTT
TRBJ2-3 NA once TRBV11-2 13 CASSTPPGDTQYF TGTGCCAGCAGCACGCCGCCAGGAGATACGCAGTATTTT
TRBJ2-7 NA NA TRBV19 17 CASSNITTVRQSYEQYF TGTGCCAGTAGTAACATTACCACAGTTAGACAGTCCTACGAGCAGTACTTC
TRBJ2-1 NA once TRBV5-1 12 CASSTSQGSQFF TGCGCCAGCAGCACCTCTCAGGGGTCGCAGTTCTTC
TRBJ2-2 TRBD1 NA TRBV7-9 16 CASRLMRQGAGGELFF TGTGCCAGCCGACTGATGCGGCAGGGGGCCGGGGGGGAGCTGTTTTTT
TRBJ2-3 TRBD2 NA TRBV11-3 14 CASSFGAGADTQYF TGTGCCAGCAGCTTCGGAGCGGGGGCAGATACGCAGTATTTT
TRBJ2-2 NA NA TRBV6-4 20 CASSDVPGAGPSLLTGELFF TGTGCCAGCAGTGACGTACCTGGGGCGGGACCGAGTCTCCTGACCGGGGAGCTGTTTTTT
TRBJ2-1 NA NA TRBV6-1 14 CASSGGDTHNEQFF TGTGCCAGCAGCGGCGGGGATACCCACAATGAGCAGTTCTTC
TRBJ2-1 TRBD2 NA TRBV13 17 CASSLYQPGGPYNEQFF TGTGCCAGCAGCTTATACCAACCGGGAGGGCCGTACAATGAGCAGTTCTTC
TRBJ2-4 TRBD2 NA TRBV29-1 13 CSAAGVAWGIQYF TGCAGCGCCGCGGGGGTGGCGTGGGGCATTCAGTACTTC
TRBJ2-1 TRBD2 once TRBV7-9 16 CASYFGAGGPDNEQFF TGTGCCAGCTATTTCGGAGCGGGAGGGCCAGATAATGAGCAGTTCTTC
TRBJ2-7 NA NA TRBV7-9 17 CASSPLQGRGSSYEQYF TGTGCCAGCAGCCCACTTCAGGGGCGGGGGAGCTCCTACGAGCAGTACTTC
TRBJ1-2 TRBD1 NA TRBV5-5 15 CASRPGTGILYGYTF TGTGCCAGCAGACCCGGGACAGGGATTCTCTATGGCTACACCTTC
TRBJ2-3 TRBD2 NA TRBV19 15 CASSGLAGLPDTQYF TGTGCCAGTAGTGGACTAGCGGGATTGCCAGATACGCAGTATTTT
TRBJ2-3 NA NA TRBV7-9 14 CASSLGDFADTQYF TGTGCCAGCAGCTTGGGGGACTTCGCAGATACGCAGTATTTT
TRBJ2-1 NA NA TRBV5-1 15 CASSLGGLSYNEQFF TGCGCCAGCAGCTTGGGGGGACTCTCCTACAATGAGCAGTTCTTC
TRBJ1-5 NA NA TRBV6-1 13 CASSEHSNQPQHF TGTGCCAGCAGTGAACATAGCAATCAGCCCCAGCATTTT
TRBJ2-1 TRBD2 NA TRBV10-2 15 CASSLAGSSYNEQFF TGCGCCAGCAGCCTAGCGGGGAGCTCCTACAATGAGCAGTTCTTC
TRBJ1-5 TRBD1 NA TRBV28 12 CAIDGQGQPQHF TGTGCCATCGACGGACAGGGCCAGCCCCAGCATTTT
TRBJ2-7 TRBD2 NA TRBV25-1 16 CASSEYGLAGVWEQYF TGTGCCAGCAGTGAATATGGCCTAGCGGGAGTTTGGGAGCAGTACTTC
TRBJ2-5 NA NA TRBV28 14 CASSSDRSQETQYF TGTGCCAGCAGTAGCGACAGGTCCCAAGAGACCCAGTACTTC
TRBJ1-1 TRBD1 NA TRBV30 15 CAWSVPDRANTEAFF TGTGCCTGGAGTGTCCCGGACAGGGCGAACACTGAAGCTTTCTTT
TRBJ2-5 TRBD1 once TRBV19 13 CASTGTDKETQYF TGTGCCAGTACCGGGACAGATAAAGAGACCCAGTACTTC
TRBJ1-1 TRBD1 NA TRBV30 10 CAWGQGKAFF TGTGCCTGGGGACAGGGAAAAGCTTTCTTT
TRBJ1-5 NA NA TRBV28 16 CASRRARVGNNQPQHF TGTGCCAGCAGACGAGCCAGGGTAGGGAACAATCAGCCCCAGCATTTT
TRBJ2-7 TRBD1 NA TRBV30 13 CAWDRHRGLEQYF TGTGCCTGGGACCGTCACAGGGGGCTGGAGCAGTACTTC
TRBJ2-5 NA NA TRBV18 13 CASSPGAAETQYF TGTGCCAGCTCACCAGGGGCGGCAGAGACCCAGTACTTC
TRBJ2-1 NA NA TRBV15 16 CATSRDGGSSYNEQFF TGTGCCACCAGCAGAGATGGAGGGAGCTCCTACAATGAGCAGTTCTTC
TRBJ2-7 TRBD1 once TRBV6-5 15 CASRQNRDRGYEQYF TGTGCCAGCAGACAAAACCGGGACAGGGGCTACGAGCAGTACTTC
TRBJ2-3 NA NA TRBV6-1 15 CASSEVTGIADTQYF TGTGCCAGCAGTGAAGTTACAGGGATTGCAGATACGCAGTATTTT
TRBJ2-1 TRBD2 NA TRBV5-1 18 CASSFGTSGIWTYNEQFF TGCGCCAGCAGCTTCGGGACTAGCGGGATTTGGACCTACAATGAGCAGTTCTTC
TRBJ1-5 TRBD1 NA TRBV7-8 16 CASSLITGQDDQPQHF TGTGCCAGCAGCCTCATTACAGGACAGGACGATCAGCCCCAGCATTTT
TRBJ2-2 TRBD1 NA TRBV10-3 17 CAISESPDRENTGELFF TGTGCCATCAGTGAGTCCCCTGACAGGGAGAACACCGGGGAGCTGTTTTTT
TRBJ2-7 TRBD2 NA TRBV10-3 15 CAISGTGTSSYEQYF TGTGCCATCAGTGGAACCGGGACTAGTTCCTACGAGCAGTACTTC
TRBJ1-1 TRBD1 NA TRBV12-5 17 CASGLVQGQVQVTEAFF TGTGCTAGTGGTTTGGTACAGGGGCAGGTCCAGGTCACTGAAGCTTTCTTT
TRBJ1-1 NA NA TRBV6-5 14 CASSLGQGNTEAFF TGTGCCAGCAGCCTCGGGCAGGGTAACACTGAAGCTTTCTTT
TRBJ2-7 TRBD2 once TRBV28 14 CASTPSGSPYEQYF TGTGCCAGCACCCCTAGCGGGAGTCCCTACGAGCAGTACTTC
TRBJ1-2 TRBD1 NA TRBV9 16 CASSVGPGQVSYGYTF TGTGCCAGCAGCGTCGGACCGGGACAGGTTTCCTATGGCTACACCTTC
TRBJ1-5 NA NA TRBV7-2 15 CASSLTVHSNQPQHF TGTGCCAGCAGCCTGACAGTACATAGCAATCAGCCCCAGCATTTT
TRBJ2-7 NA NA TRBV5-5 14 CASSLEAGRNEQYF TGTGCCAGCAGCTTGGAAGCAGGTCGAAACGAGCAGTACTTC
TRBJ1-2 TRBD1 NA TRBV11-2 13 CASSLQGWEGYTF TGTGCCAGCAGCCTACAGGGGTGGGAAGGCTACACCTTC
TRBJ1-2 TRBD1 NA TRBV5-6 14 CASSPQGASYGYTF TGTGCCAGCAGCCCTCAGGGGGCGAGCTATGGCTACACCTTC
TRBJ2-2 NA NA TRBV29-1 13 CSVAFANTGELFF TGCAGCGTTGCTTTCGCGAACACCGGGGAGCTGTTTTTT
TRBJ2-7 NA NA TRBV7-2 12 CASSWGVWEQYF TGTGCCAGCAGCTGGGGGGTATGGGAGCAGTACTTC
TRBJ1-1 TRBD1 NA TRBV6-5 12 CASSDGDSEAFF TGTGCCAGCAGTGACGGGGACAGTGAAGCTTTCTTT
TRBJ2-1 TRBD1 NA TRBV7-8 16 CASSLLRWGTGNEQFF TGTGCCAGCAGCTTACTCCGGTGGGGGACAGGGAATGAGCAGTTCTTC
TRBJ2-5 TRBD2 NA TRBV10-1 18 CASSVLAGEEGRQETQYF TGCGCCAGCAGTGTACTAGCGGGAGAGGAGGGCCGGCAAGAGACCCAGTACTTC
TRBJ2-2 TRBD1 once TRBV6-4 16 CASSDSTGEITGELFF TGTGCCAGCAGTGACTCGACAGGGGAGATAACCGGGGAGCTGTTTTTT
TRBJ2-3 NA NA TRBV18 15 CASSPVRVAPDTQYF TGTGCCAGCTCACCAGTTCGTGTAGCCCCAGATACGCAGTATTTT
TRBJ2-7 NA NA TRBV18 14 CASSGARLTYEQYF TGTGCCAGCTCAGGGGCGAGGTTGACCTACGAGCAGTACTTC
TRBJ2-5 NA NA TRBV7-9 13 CASSPMGRETQYF TGTGCCAGCAGCCCGATGGGGCGCGAGACCCAGTACTTC
TRBJ2-7 TRBD2 once TRBV18 16 CASSPTSGRGSYEQYF TGTGCCAGCTCACCGACTAGCGGGAGAGGATCCTACGAGCAGTACTTC